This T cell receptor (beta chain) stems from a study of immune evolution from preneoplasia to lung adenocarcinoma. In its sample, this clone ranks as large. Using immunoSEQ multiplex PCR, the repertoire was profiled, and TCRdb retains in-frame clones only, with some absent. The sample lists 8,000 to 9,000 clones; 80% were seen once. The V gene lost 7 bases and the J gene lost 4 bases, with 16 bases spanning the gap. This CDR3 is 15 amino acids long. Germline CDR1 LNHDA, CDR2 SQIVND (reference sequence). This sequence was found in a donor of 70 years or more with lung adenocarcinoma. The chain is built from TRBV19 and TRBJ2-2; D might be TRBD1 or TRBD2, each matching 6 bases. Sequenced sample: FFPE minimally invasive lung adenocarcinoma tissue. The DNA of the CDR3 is TGTGCCAGTACCCCTAGGGGGGTTGGCACCGGGGAGCTGTTTTTT. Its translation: CASTPRGVGTGELFF.